The T cell receptor beta chain described here comes from a study of molecular identifiers for immune sequencing clone quantification (dated by TCRdb to 2016 to 2018). Some background on the complete study: In a replicate experiment, RNA from around 20,000 or 100,000 naive CD8 T cells was split into five aliquots, four of which were sequenced. The study was a methods study using CD8 T cells to benchmark molecular-identifier clustering-based TCR repertoire sequencing (MIDCIRS) and TCR RNA copy counting.

Naive CD8 T cell libraries were made from around 18,000 to 910,000 sorted cells using 10%, 30% or 50% of purified RNA. Naive CD8 T cells, defined as CD8+CD4-CCR7+CD45RA+, were FACS-sorted into RLT Plus buffer on a BD FACSAria II. To test detection sensitivity, Jurkat RNA equivalent to approximately ten TCR copies was spiked into samples of roughly 18,000-1,100,000 naive CD8 T cells. Enrichment of CD8 T cells was performed with RosetteSep CD8+ T Cell Enrichment Cocktail and Ficoll-Paque, after which ACK red cell lysis was carried out. Study-wide conclusions, independent of this receptor: The sizes of highly expanded clones could end up underestimated when identical TCR molecules share a barcode. Modeling gave about 3.2 recovered TCR RNA copies per cell versus 7.5 to 10 by digital PCR, implying roughly 28% capture efficiency. Naive libraries contained spiked-in Jurkat TCR RNA (around eleven copies' worth), which is not part of the donor repertoire. Without barcode sub-clustering, chimeric consensus sequences inflated TCR diversity; chimeras reached as high as 47%. Even against a background of about a million naive CD8 T cells, spiked-in Jurkat TCR RNA amounting to a single cell's worth was reported to be detectable. In CMV-specific effector cells, clones with more than 20 RNA copies accounted for over 97% of molecules, whereas in naive cells such clones accounted for under 1%.

Library creation used PCR. The sample was run on an Illumina HiSeq 4000. Bulk TCR libraries were generated as previously described, with the TCR primers listed in Table S5 used. Purification of total RNA was performed with the Qiagen AllPrep DNA/RNA kit. Before analysis, reads from multiple sequencing runs of one library were combined. On the authors' methods: Reads were retained only if the reads had an exact TCR constant sequence, and the retained reads were trimmed to 150 nt and grouped according to their 12-nt molecular barcodes. Reads inside each barcode group were sub-clustered using a 15% Levenshtein threshold, and a quality-weighted consensus sequence was constructed for each RNA molecule. Non-functional sequences were removed, as were lower-count sequences one edit away from another. Based on a fit of two negative binomial distributions, barcode sub-clusters having less than 20% of the maximum read count were discarded. TCRdb ran its own pipeline on the public reads, namely fastp trimming at Q25 and MiXCR clone calling, and kept in-frame beta chains. Duplicate CDR3 protein sequences are folded into a single record with the most common DNA and genes. TCRdb, not the authors, supplied the V and J calls. The sample records 85,000 to 100,000 distinct CDR3 sequences, 21% of which are singletons. The ten largest clones add up to 0.85% to 1.2% of the sample.

As concerns this clonotype: No cognate antigen has been identified for it. A single base separates this from a much larger clone, so it may be a read error.

From the cysteine up to the phenylalanine, the CDR3 has a length of 13 residues. Solely the CDR3 DNA is kept, with 39 bases framed from the first base. CDR1 is given as KGHDR and CDR2 as SFDVKD, both from the germline V gene. The germline ends are 2 bases apart after V is trimmed by 0 bases and J by 4 bases. The sequence is built from TRBV24-1 and TRBJ2-2; there is no confident call for the D gene. Sample: naive CD8+ T cells from blood, with Jurkat cell RNA spiked in. This specimen's cell subset or site label, interpreted: FACS-sorted CD8+CD4-CCR7+CD45RA+ naive T cells. The TCR sequence derives from a human donor in good health. Some libraries in this study had Jurkat cell RNA spiked in. The CDR3 protein sequence reads: CATSDLCTGELFF. The nucleotides read TGTGCCACCAGTGATTTGTGCACCGGGGAGCTGTTTTTT.